This passage covers 10 T cell receptor beta chains from one sample sequenced in a study of cytomegalovirus exposure and HLA in healthy donors. PCR primers comprised 60 Vbeta and 13 Jbeta primers. Profiling relied on immunoSEQ multiplex PCR, and the TCRdb table lists in-frame clones only, not all of them. The sample lists roughly 230,000 clones, 78% occurring once. Sequencing was carried out using PBMCs. The receptors stem from a boy under 18 in good health and CMV-seronegative.

This clone appeared once. This chain links TRBV7-2 with TRBJ2-3; the D is unclear. The CDR3 is 14 amino acids. The ends were cut back, 3 bases at V and 2 bases at J, with 9 bases in the middle. CDR1 SGHTA and CDR2 FQGNSA come from the germline V gene. In DNA, the CDR3 is TGTGCCAGCAGCTTCGTATTAGACACAGATACGCAGTATTTT. Translation gives CASSFVLDTDTQYF.

J is TRBJ2-7 and V is TRBV5-4, with D possibly matching TRBD2 (5 bases). V gave up 0 bases and J gave up 2 bases, with 9 bases separating them. The CDR3 totals 14 residues. Germline CDR1 and CDR2: SGHNT and YYREEE (reference sequence). The CDR3: CASSLGAGAYEQYF. The CDR3 region has the DNA TGTGCCAGCAGCTTGGGGGCGGGCGCCTACGAGCAGTACTTC. The full variable domain, its missing parts supplied by reference TRBV5-4 and TRBJ2-7, is ETGVTQSPTHLIKTRGQQVTLRCSSQSGHNTVSWYQQALGQGPQFIFQYYREEENGRGNFPPRFSGLQFPNYSSELNVNALELDDSALYLCASSLGAGAYEQYFGPGTRLTVT.

The chain links TRBV19 to TRBJ2-5, with D tentatively TRBD2 (6 bases). This CDR3 spans 14 amino acids. The germline gives CDR1 LNHDA, CDR2 SQIVND (reference sequence). Trimming removed 3 bases from V and 4 bases from J, with 12 bases in between. The CDR3 sequence: CASSIGGSRETQYF. The CDR3 DNA is TGTGCCAGTAGTATTGGGGGGAGTAGAGAGACCCAGTACTTC.

Remarks on this clone: The junction does not match germline at one end; this may be a read error. CDR3 amino acids: CSSSLGAASLPNTEAFF. The CDR3 DNA sequence: TGTTCCAGCAGCTTGGGTGCGGCCTCTCTACCGAACACTGAAGCTTTCTTT. This chain links TRBV7-9 with TRBJ1-1; D unclear. CDR1 is SEHNR, CDR2 FQNEAQ, per germline (reference sequence). CDR3 size: 17 residues.

The chain recombines TRBV7-9 with TRBJ2-3, with TRBD2 matching over 7 bases. J lost 2 bases, V lost 4 bases, and 18 bases had no gene match. The CDR3 runs to 19 residues. Germline lookup yields CDR1 SEHNR and CDR2 FQNEAQ (reference sequence). CDR3 DNA: TGTGCCAGCAGCTCCCCGGTGGGGGAGGGCACGGCCTACACAGATACGCAGTATTTT. This encodes CASSSPVGEGTAYTDTQYF.

This clone appeared a single time. The genes are TRBV4-2 and TRBJ1-2; D call uncertain. V lost 3 bases and J 1 base, leaving 12 bases between the germline ends. The CDR3 contains 15 residues. Germline CDR1 reads LGHNA; CDR2 reads YNFKEQ. The DNA of the CDR3 is TGTGCCAGCAGCCAGAGGGCCGGAGATAACTATGGCTACACCTTC. Translated: CASSQRAGDNYGYTF.

This clone was picked up a small number of times. The chain employs TRBV19 and TRBJ1-1, with D maybe TRBD1 (6 bases). V was pared by 5 bases and J by 5 bases, with 12 bases between. The CDR3 runs to 13 residues. Germline-derived CDR1 and CDR2 are LNHDA and SQIVND (reference sequence). The CDR3: CASSAGVWTEAFF. The CDR3 DNA reads as TGTGCCAGTAGTGCAGGGGTTTGGACTGAAGCTTTCTTT.

This clone was observed a single time. The genes are TRBV11-2 and TRBJ2-7, with D perhaps TRBD2 (6 bases). Germline values: CDR1 SGHAT, CDR2 FQNNGV. The ends were cut back, 5 bases at V and 7 bases at J, with 21 bases in the middle. CDR3 size: 15 residues. The CDR3 DNA is TGTGCCAGCAGCCTTCTCCGGGCCTCGGCGGGGGAGCAGTACTTC. Translating gives CASSLLRASAGEQYF. Variable domain in full (rest from reference TRBV11-2 and TRBJ2-7): EAGVAQSPRYKIIEKRQSVAFWCNPISGHATLYWYQQILGQGPKLLIQFQNNGVVDDSQLPKDRFSAERLKGVDSTLKIQPAKLEDSAVYLCASSLLRASAGEQYFGPGTRLTVT.

This chain connects TRBV18 to TRBJ1-5; no firm D call. Trimming removed 6 bases from V and 6 bases from J, with 15 bases in between. CDR1 is KGHSH and CDR2 is LQKENI in the germline V gene. This CDR3 comprises 14 residues. The CDR3 here is CASSRRGRVQPQHF. The CDR3 DNA sequence: TGTGCCAGCTCGCGGCGGGGAAGGGTTCAGCCCCAGCATTTT.

The chain links TRBV19 to TRBJ2-7; 9 bases fit TRBD1. The CDR3 extends over 20 amino acids. Per the germline V gene, CDR1 is LNHDA and CDR2 is SQIVND (reference sequence). The V segment lost 3 bases and the J segment 1 base; nucleotides outside the gene matches: 19. For the CDR3, the DNA is TGTGCCAGTAGTATTGATACTGACGGGAGAGGACAGGGGCGTTCCTACGAGCAGTACTTC. The encoded protein is CASSIDTDGRGQGRSYEQYF.